These 8 T cell receptor beta chains share one sample of origin, sequenced in a study of read filtering for tumor transcriptome and immune sequencing. The library was built from around 0.4 ug RNA with molecular barcoded adaptors for alpha/delta and beta/gamma chains. TCRdb re-called the reads through MiXCR, storing one row per CDR3 protein. The table has 35,000 to 40,000 distinct CDR3 sequences, roughly 13% seen once. Material: a population of CD138-negative cells sorted from bone marrow. The source is a donor at least 40 years old with multiple myeloma.

Ten or more counts support this clonotype. The rearrangement joins TRBV6-2 or TRBV6-3 to TRBJ2-1, with D perhaps TRBD1 (6 bases). V lost 5 bases, J lost 3 bases, and 11 bases lay in between. The germline CDR1 and CDR2 sequences are MNHEY and SVGEGT. CDR3 length equals 14 residues. The CDR3 loop reads CASSPPGHYNEQFF. CDR3 nucleotide sequence: TGTGCCAGCAGTCCGCCGGGACACTACAATGAGCAGTTCTTC.

This clonotype was observed many times. This sequence joins TRBV30 and TRBJ2-1, with D possibly being TRBD1 or TRBD2 (7 bases each). Trimming removed 2 bases at V and 3 bases at J, with 17 bases between. The CDR3 loop spans 16 amino acids. The germline CDR1 and CDR2 sequences are GTSNPN and SVGIG (reference sequence). The CDR3 nucleotides are TGTGCCTGGAGTTACAGCGGGACAGCTTTCTACAATGAGCAGTTCTTC. The encoded protein is CAWSYSGTAFYNEQFF.

This chain uses TRBV20-1 with TRBJ2-1; perhaps TRBD1 as D (5 bases). CDR3 length: 12 amino acids. V was cut by 5 bases and J by 10 bases, with 15 bases left in between. The germline V gene has CDR1 DFQATT and CDR2 SNEGSKA (reference sequence). CDR3 in amino acids: CSAAMGLGEQFF. CDR3 coding DNA: TGCAGTGCTGCAATGGGGCTCGGGGAGCAGTTCTTC.

Concerning this clonotype: An end of the junction differs from the germline gene, which may be a read error. The genes are TRBV6-1 and TRBJ2-7; no firm D call. CDR1 and CDR2 (germline): MNHNS, SASEGT. The CDR3 sequence is 14 residues long. In nucleotides, the CDR3 is TGTGCCAACAGTACGGTAGAAGCTACCTACGAGCAGTACTTC. This codes for CANSTVEATYEQYF.

In the case of this clonotype: A much larger clone sits a single nucleotide away, making a read error possible. This chain uses TRBV29-1 with TRBJ2-1; D is tentatively TRBD1 or TRBD2 (5 bases each). Looked up from germline, CDR1 is SQVTM and CDR2 is ANQGSEA. The CDR3 length is 11 residues. With 8 bases removed from V and 13 bases from J, the gap between germline ends came to 18 bases. CDR3 nucleotide sequence: TGCAGCTTCGACGGGGCGAAAGGTCAGTTCTTC. Translated: CSFDGAKGQFF.

The sample holds many counts of this clonotype. This chain connects TRBV7-9 to TRBJ1-2; no clear D. CDR3 size: 17 residues. From germline, CDR1 is SEHNR and CDR2 FQNEAQ (reference sequence). Trimming pared 1 base from V and 6 bases from J, leaving 21 bases between. CDR3 residues: CASSLGIRQAAEDGYTF. The CDR3 coding sequence is TGTGCCAGCAGCTTAGGAATTAGGCAGGCCGCAGAGGATGGCTACACCTTC.

This clonotype was seen repeatedly, ten times or more. The genes are TRBV5-6 and TRBJ1-5; a weak D match, TRBD1 (5 bases). This CDR3 region has 14 residues. Germline-derived CDR1 and CDR2 are SGHDT and YYEEEE. V was trimmed by 4 bases and J by 1 base, leaving 9 bases between them. The CDR3 here is CASSPGGSNQPQHF. DNA of the CDR3: TGTGCCAGCAGCCCCGGGGGGAGCAATCAGCCCCAGCATTTT.

This clonotype was seen at least ten times. V usage is TRBV28 and J usage is TRBJ2-1; D could derive from TRBD1 or TRBD2 (5 bases each). V dropped 6 bases and J dropped 7 bases, with 22 bases sitting between them. The CDR3 covers 16 residues. Germline V lookup: CDR1 MDHEN, CDR2 SYDVKM. CDR3 residues: CASRVLGPRAGNEQFF. The CDR3 DNA is TGTGCCAGCAGAGTTTTGGGGCCGCGGGCAGGGAATGAGCAGTTCTTC.